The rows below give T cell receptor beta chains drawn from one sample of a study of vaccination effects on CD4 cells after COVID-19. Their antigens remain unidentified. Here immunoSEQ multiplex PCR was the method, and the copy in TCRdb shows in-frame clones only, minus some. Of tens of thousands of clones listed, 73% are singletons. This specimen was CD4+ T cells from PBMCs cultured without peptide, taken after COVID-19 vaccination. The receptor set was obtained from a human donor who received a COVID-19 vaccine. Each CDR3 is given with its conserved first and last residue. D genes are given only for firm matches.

CASSLRQGNTEAFF TRBJ1-1 TRBD1 TRBV18
CASRAVAGDDYGYTF TRBJ1-2 NA TRBV6-5
CASSQEHNTGELFF TRBJ2-2 NA TRBV4-3
CASSRQNSYGELFF TRBJ2-2 NA TRBV4-3
CASSVGGFPRQETQYF TRBJ2-5 NA TRBV6-1
CASSFQGGEAFF TRBJ1-1 NA TRBV7-9
CASSEARGGGYTF TRBJ1-2 TRBD1 TRBV2
CATSDGSSYNEQFF TRBJ2-1 NA TRBV24-1
CASSPSGTVTDTQYF TRBJ2-3 TRBD1 TRBV7-3
CASSRRSSSGANVLTF TRBJ2-6 NA TRBV2
CASSLISGGGQPQHF TRBJ1-5 NA TRBV7-2
CASSPVGGEQFF TRBJ2-1 NA TRBV5-1
CASSRPTDTQYF TRBJ2-3 NA TRBV2
CASSQDLGQTNTQYF TRBJ2-3 TRBD1 TRBV4-2
CASSEVSGGQDTQYF TRBJ2-3 NA TRBV6-1